This paragraph covers one T cell receptor (beta chain) sequence. Its specificity is unknown. The sample belongs to a study of cytomegalovirus exposure and HLA in healthy donors. The study, taken as a whole, reports: Only CMV serostatus was available as immune exposure information. About 87% or about 30% of the time was how often most TCR beta V segments were productive, according to an earlier analysis. Later, an analysis found that common viral pathogens appeared to be linked with several of the most significant clusters. Exclusion as indistinguishable affected some V segments, including TRBV6-2 and TRBV6-3.

The V and J ends lost 2 bases and 5 bases respectively, with 14 bases between them. The CDR3 length is 15 residues. CDR1 and CDR2 (germline): SGHRS, YFSETQ. The PCR contained 60 Vbeta and 13 Jbeta primers. Repertoires were generated with immunoSEQ multiplex PCR, while TCRdb's copy carries only in-frame clones and drops some. This sample has about 150,000 clones, with 80% found just once. This TCR derives from a man under 40 in good health and CMV-seropositive. The sequenced sample was PBMCs. The rearrangement uses TRBV5-1 and TRBJ2-1; tentative D call: TRBD2 (6 bases). The CDR3 DNA is TGCGCCAGCAGCTTAACCGGGACTCAGAACAATGAGCAGTTCTTC. Protein product: CASSLTGTQNNEQFF. The full variable domain, rest sourced from reference TRBV5-1 and TRBJ2-1, is KAGVTQTPRYLIKTRGQQVTLSCSPISGHRSVSWYQQTPGQGLQFLFEYFSETQRNKGNFPGRFSGRQFSNSRSEMNVSTLELGDSALYLCASSLTGTQNNEQFFGPGTRLTVL.